What follows are 8 T cell receptor beta chains derived from one specimen sequenced in a study of T cell repertoires in cytomegalovirus infection. From the reads, TCRdb called clonotypes with MiXCR, one entry per CDR3 protein. The data show more than 250,000 distinct CDR3 sequences, approximately 25% seen once. For these receptors, no antigen is known. Specimen: cultured PBMCs, collected from culture after CMV antigen stimulation. These TCRs come from a human donor in good health (CMV status not recorded). Some clones in this sample may be carry-over from other donors' samples.

The rearrangement uses TRBV20-1 and TRBJ1-5, with TRBD1 matching 8 bases. Trimming at V came to 3 bases and at J to 6 bases, leaving 10 bases not matched to a gene. CDR3 length: 15 amino acids. Germline V gene sequence: CDR1 DFQATT, CDR2 SNEGSKA (reference sequence). The DNA of the CDR3 is TGCAGTGCTAGGGTTCCCGGACAGGGAAGTCAGCCCCAGCATTTT. Its protein is CSARVPGQGSQPQHF.

This clonotype was seen repeatedly, ten times or more. V and J are TRBV27 and TRBJ1-5; unclear D gene. The CDR3 spans 13 residues. Germline V gene lookup returns CDR1 MNHEY and CDR2 SMNVEV (reference sequence). Trimming pared 4 bases from V and 0 bases from J, leaving 4 bases between. The CDR3 region is CASSSFSNQPQHF. CDR3 in DNA: TGTGCCAGCAGTTCATTTAGCAATCAGCCCCAGCATTTT.

The rearrangement links TRBV19 to TRBJ2-1; 12 bases align to TRBD2. Germline V gene lookup returns CDR1 LNHDA and CDR2 SQIVND (reference sequence). This CDR3 comprises 16 residues. V lost 5 bases, J lost 7 bases, and 9 bases stayed unmatched. The CDR3 DNA sequence: TGTGCCAGTAGTCCCCCGACTAGCGGGAGTCGGAATGAGCAGTTCTTC. The encoded protein is CASSPPTSGSRNEQFF. The variable domain in full, with the rest retrieved from reference TRBV19 and TRBJ2-1, is DGGITQSPKYLFRKEGQNVTLSCEQNLNHDAMYWYRQDPGQGLRLIYYSQIVNDFQKGDIAEGYSVSREKKESFPLTVTSAQKNPTAFYLCASSPPTSGSRNEQFFGPGTRLTVL.

This clonotype was recorded a few times. The chain carries TRBV29-1 and TRBJ1-1; D unclear. CDR3 size: 12 residues. The germline V and J ends were trimmed by 5 bases and 2 bases, with 9 bases remaining between them. Germline assignment: CDR1 SQVTM and CDR2 ANQGSEA. The CDR3 is CSVQRENTEAFF. CDR3 DNA: TGCAGCGTTCAGAGGGAAAACACTGAAGCTTTCTTT. Full variable domain (outside the CDR3, taken from reference TRBV29-1 and TRBJ1-1): SAVISQKPSRDICQRGTSLTIQCQVDSQVTMMFWYRQQPGQSLTLIATANQGSEATYESGFVIDKFPISRPNLTFSTLTVSNMSPEDSSIYLCSVQRENTEAFFGQGTRLTVV.

This clonotype was counted at least ten times. This chain links TRBV19 with TRBJ1-5, with 7 positions matching TRBD1. The CDR3 runs to 15 residues. Germline lookup yields CDR1 LNHDA and CDR2 SQIVND (reference sequence). J was trimmed by 9 bases and V by 6 bases; bases with no gene match: 14. CDR3 bases: TGTGCCAGTAGCCTGACAGGGACCAACTTCGGGCCCCAGCATTTT. Its protein product is CASSLTGTNFGPQHF. Based on the CDR3 plus reference TRBV19 and TRBJ1-5, the full variable domain is DGGITQSPKYLFRKEGQNVTLSCEQNLNHDAMYWYRQDPGQGLRLIYYSQIVNDFQKGDIAEGYSVSREKKESFPLTVTSAQKNPTAFYLCASSLTGTNFGPQHFGDGTRLSIL.

This rearrangement joins TRBV27 to TRBJ1-6; no definite D call. This CDR3 contains 13 residues. V lost 2 bases and J lost 5, with 4 bases in between. Germline CDR1 and CDR2: MNHEY and SMNVEV (reference sequence). CDR3 amino acids: CASSLRHNSPLHF. The CDR3 DNA reads TGTGCCAGCAGTTTAAGGCATAATTCACCCCTCCACTTT.

The rearrangement uses TRBV4-1 and TRBJ2-1; no clear D. The CDR3 is made up of 15 amino acids. Between the trimmed V and J ends, which lost 4 bases and 11 bases, there was a span of 21 bases. Germline CDR1 MGHRA, CDR2 YSYEKL. CDR3 in DNA: TGCGCCAGCAGCCCACCCCCCCCCCGCGAAGGGAAGCAGTTCTTC. Protein sequence: CASSPPPPREGKQFF.

CDR3 protein: CATSRDIGKLNTEAFF. The CDR3, as DNA: TGTGCCACCAGCAGAGATATCGGGAAGTTGAACACTGAAGCTTTCTTT. The chain is built from TRBV15 and TRBJ1-1; no clear D gene. Germline CDR1 reads LNHNV; CDR2 reads YYDKDF (reference sequence). The CDR3 spans 16 residues. With 0 bases removed from V and 0 bases from J, the gap between germline ends came to 11 bases.